This T cell receptor (beta chain) was sequenced for a study of T-cell memory formation after mild COVID-19. Findings and caveats of the study: The second-wave clones peaking on day 37 were not confirmed as SARS-CoV-2-specific. Cross-reactive memory appears to have joined, as suggested by some responding clones showing up in pre-infection memory.

This clonotype was counted only a few times. Antigen unknown. MiXCR was run by TCRdb on the 5' RACE reads, yielding one entry per CDR3 protein. The data contain 300,000 or so distinct CDR3 sequences, around 15% of them singletons. Trimming shortened V by 3 bases and J by 5 bases, and 11 bases separated the two germline ends. This CDR3 is built from 12 residues. Germline CDR1 is SQVTM and CDR2 is ANQGSEA. The receptor's source is a man younger than 35 who had mild COVID-19 (a few samples of this study predate the infection). Cell type and time point are not known. V and J are TRBV29-1 and TRBJ2-7; TRBD1 is a possible D gene (5 bases). Input material: PBMCs or a T cell subset sorted from them (not recorded which). CDR3 sequence (DNA): TGCAGCGTTGAGGTGGGGCCCAACGAGCAGTACTTC. It specifies CSVEVGPNEQYF.